This TCR beta chain comes out of a study of blood T cell repertoires in COVID-19 (dated by TCRdb to 2018 to 2021). With regard to the full study: The collaborator samples originated in the United States, Italy and Spain and spanned the acute and convalescent phases of COVID-19. Where available, HLA class I and class II types were obtained from metadata supplied by the sample provider rather than from assay-based typing. The repertoires were released in a freely available public database meant as a resource for research on the immune response to SARS-CoV-2. The prospective study material was composed of cDNA or gDNA derived from T cells, B-cell-depleted T cells, or PBMCs. The samples were drawn from the first 160 participants of the ongoing ImmuneRACE study and from 1,254 subjects provided by 6 global collaborators. Subjects who had been exposed to COVID-19, were actively infected with it, or had recovered from it provided the deeply sampled blood TCRbeta repertoires that made up the dataset. Sample metadata almost always included a de-identified subject ID, COVID-19 status, age in years and sex. The study at large found these results: How much clinical and demographic metadata was included differed by source and by participant, and the metadata was provided uncurated.

CDR1 and CDR2 are read off the germline V gene as SGHAT and FQNNGV. V is trimmed back by 4 bases and J by 3 bases, and the junction contains 7 bases that no gene match accounts for. From its cysteine to its phenylalanine, the CDR3 spans 16 amino acids. Just CDR3 DNA is preserved here, 48 bases in frame from base 1. TCRbeta CDR3 regions were amplified from genomic DNA using the immunoSEQ Assay, a bias-controlled multiplex PCR. As for the authors' bioinformatics: The number of nucleated cells in each sample was estimated from the amplification of reference gene primers within the assay. To quantify the absolute abundance of each unique TCRbeta CDR3 rearrangement, sequence reads were collapsed and filtered. For each sample, productive Simpson clonality was calculated as the square root of Simpson's diversity index across productive rearrangements. Drawn from immuneACCESS, this table holds only the in-frame rearrangements with V and J called that TCRdb kept. Clones are partly lost; checked studies trace under half to an unresolved V gene and leave the rest unexplained. The V and J calls and the clone size are those of that table, but D and trimming were determined from the DNA. The sample table lists over 150,000 clones, approximately 91% of them with a count of one. The ten most abundant clones make up 15% to 20% of the sample.

Points on this clone: Which antigen it targets is not known. The input lacks base qualities; no much larger clone sits a single base away.

In Seattle, one collaborating source enrolled patients while the infection was active and tracked those patients longitudinally over the course of disease. Whole blood was collected in K2EDTA tubes by collaborating institutions according to the institutions' own protocols. Collaborator samples were shipped for TCRbeta analysis as frozen whole blood, isolated PBMCs, or DNA extracted from either sample type. The rearrangement joined TRBV11-2 to TRBJ2-5; the central 11 bases match TRBD2. Input material: peripheral blood. This TCR came from a man aged 50 or older with COVID-19, enrolled during active disease. The nucleotide sequence is TGTGCCAGCAGCTCCTCACTGACTAGCGGGGAAGAGACCCAGTACTTC. It translates to CASSSSLTSGEETQYF. With the rest looked up from the reference TRBV11-2 and TRBJ2-5 genes rather than sequenced, the full variable domain is EAGVAQSPRYKIIEKRQSVAFWCNPISGHATLYWYQQILGQGPKLLIQFQNNGVVDDSQLPKDRFSAERLKGVDSTLKIQPAKLEDSAVYLCASSSSLTSGEETQYFGPGTRLLVL.